The 29 T cell receptor beta chains presented below share a single source sample, sequenced in a study of regulatory T cells in long-lasting Graves disease. Time point denoted: persistent/refractory GD, antithyroid drugs over 5 years with positive TRAb. PBMC RNA served as the TCR library source. TCR beta libraries were built with iRepertoire HTBI primers and Arm-PCR of CDR3 regions. TCRdb processed the multiplex PCR reads anew with MiXCR; each CDR3 protein has one entry. The sample includes roughly 500,000 distinct CDR3 sequences, around 21% seen only once; the top ten take over 7.5%. The sequencing here drew on peripheral blood mononuclear cells (PBMCs), taken when the disease was refractory, from a patient treated with antithyroid drugs. These receptors came from a female donor with Graves disease.

The rearrangement joins TRBV3-1 to TRBJ2-7; no definite D call. The germline CDR1 and CDR2 sequences are LGHDT and YNNKEL (reference sequence). This CDR3 is built from 13 residues. The V end lost 1 base, the J end lost 2 bases, and 6 bases lay between the germline ends. The CDR3 sequence is CASSQAIAYEQYF. As DNA, the CDR3 is TGTGCCAGCAGCCAAGCGATAGCCTACGAGCAGTACTTC.

This chain joins TRBV28 and TRBJ2-2; 7 positions match TRBD1. CDR1 MDHEN and CDR2 SYDVKM come from the germline V gene. The V and J ends lost 7 bases and 5 bases, in that order; junction bases with no gene match: 13. The CDR3 sequence is 16 residues long. The CDR3 loop is CASISKGDSLTGELFF. Here the CDR3 DNA reads TGTGCCAGCATCTCAAAAGGGGACAGCCTGACCGGGGAGCTGTTTTTT. The full variable domain, rest sourced from reference TRBV28 and TRBJ2-2, is DVKVTQSSRYLVKRTGEKVFLECVQDMDHENMFWYRQDPGLGLRLIYFSYDVKMKEKGDIPEGYSVSREKKERFSLILESASTNQTSMYLCASISKGDSLTGELFFGEGSRLTVL.

The rearrangement joins TRBV10-3 to TRBJ2-6; the D gene could be TRBD1 or TRBD2 (6 bases each). Trimming shortened V by 2 bases and J by 2 bases, and 10 bases separated the two germline ends. CDR1 and CDR2 (germline): ENHRY, SYGVKD. This CDR3 is 16 amino acids long. The CDR3 nucleotides are TGTGCCATCAGTGAGATGGGGGGCCCTGGGGCCAACGTCCTGACTTTC. Its protein is CAISEMGGPGANVLTF.

Ten or more counts support this clonotype. The chain employs TRBV27 and TRBJ1-5, with unresolved D. The germline V gene has CDR1 MNHEY and CDR2 SMNVEV (reference sequence). The CDR3 runs 15 residues. V shed 3 bases and J shed 0 bases, with 9 bases lying between them. The CDR3 reads CASSLAQYSNQPQHF. The CDR3 DNA sequence: TGTGCCAGCAGTTTGGCCCAGTATAGCAATCAGCCCCAGCATTTT.

The V call is TRBV25-1, the J call TRBJ2-7; 7 bases map to TRBD1. Germline loops: CDR1 MGHDK, CDR2 SYGVNS. V was pared by 3 bases and J by 7 bases, with 12 bases of the junction left unmatched. The CDR3 length is 15 residues. The CDR3, as DNA: TGTGCCAGCAGTGAGGTCGGGACAGTACGAAGGGAGCAGTACTTC. It specifies CASSEVGTVRREQYF.

This clonotype was counted at least ten times. The chain uses TRBV12-3 or TRBV12-4 and TRBJ2-2, with TRBD1 as a possible D gene (5 bases). Trimming took off 6 bases at V and 5 bases at J, with 7 bases between the two ends. CDR3 length: 12 residues. CDR3 sequence reads: CASRGQTGELFF. For the CDR3, the DNA is TGTGCCAGCAGGGGGCAAACCGGGGAGCTGTTTTTT.

The chain has TRBV20-1 and TRBJ2-7, with D perhaps TRBD1 or TRBD2 (5 bases each). The V gene's germline CDR1 is DFQATT and CDR2 SNEGSKA (reference sequence). The CDR3 covers 14 residues. Trimming pared 0 bases from V and 6 bases from J, leaving 15 bases between. The CDR3 sequence: CSARDLMGEGEQYF. The CDR3 nucleotides are TGCAGTGCTAGAGATCTAATGGGGGAAGGCGAGCAGTACTTC.

This clonotype was observed a handful of times. The chain employs TRBV19 and TRBJ1-1; TRBD1 matches 10 bases. With 5 bases clipped from V and 5 bases from J, the junction kept 5 bases outside the gene matches. This CDR3 comprises 14 residues. In germline, CDR1 is LNHDA, CDR2 SQIVND (reference sequence). The CDR3 nucleotides are TGTGCCAGTAGTGCTGGACAGGGGGTGACTGAAGCTTTCTTT. It translates to CASSAGQGVTEAFF.

Many counts were recorded for this clonotype. The genes are TRBV20-1 and TRBJ2-5, with 7 bases matching TRBD1. Germline loops: CDR1 DFQATT, CDR2 SNEGSKA (reference sequence). This CDR3 comprises 11 residues. The ends lost 7 bases at V and 1 base at J; junction bases unmatched: 0. The CDR3 DNA reads as TGCAGTGGACAGGGCCAAGAGACCCAGTACTTC. This sequence encodes CSGQGQETQYF.

The rearrangement uses TRBV6-1 and TRBJ2-4; the match to TRBD2 covers 8 bases. From germline, CDR1 is MNHNS and CDR2 SASEGT. The CDR3 is 15 residues long. V lost 6 bases and J lost 9; bases outside the gene matches: 13. CDR3 in DNA: TGTGCCAGCAGAATTGCGGGGGGACTTCAGAGCATTCAGTACTTC. It yields the protein CASRIAGGLQSIQYF.

This clonotype was recorded at least ten times. This chain links TRBV28 with TRBJ1-1; D is unresolved. V lost 5 bases and J lost 0, with 13 bases in between. The CDR3 extends over 15 amino acids. Germline-derived CDR1 and CDR2 are MDHEN and SYDVKM. The CDR3 is CASSLISAMNTEAFF. In DNA, the CDR3 is TGTGCCAGCAGTCTAATATCGGCGATGAACACTGAAGCTTTCTTT.

The chain links TRBV24-1 to TRBJ2-6, with unresolved D. Trimming took off 3 bases at V and 0 bases at J, with 8 bases between the two ends. This CDR3 is built from 16 residues. Germline V gene data show CDR1 as KGHDR and CDR2 as SFDVKD. This CDR3 is CATSDPDISGANVLTF. The CDR3, as DNA: TGTGCCACCAGTGATCCCGATATCTCTGGGGCCAACGTCCTGACTTTC.

This clonotype has a count of ten or more. V and J are TRBV30 and TRBJ1-4; D is uncertain. With 3 bases removed from V and 8 bases from J, the gap between germline ends came to 13 bases. Germline values: CDR1 GTSNPN, CDR2 SVGIG (reference sequence). This CDR3 contains 13 residues. This CDR3 is CAWRDRNPEKLFF. DNA for the CDR3: TGTGCCTGGAGAGACCGGAACCCCGAAAAACTGTTTTTT.

The rearrangement links TRBV4-2 to TRBJ1-2; TRBD1 might be the D (6 bases). V lost 0 bases and J lost 5, with 13 bases in between. CDR3 length equals 15 residues. CDR1 is LGHNA and CDR2 is YNFKEQ in the germline V gene. In DNA form, the CDR3 reads TGTGCCAGCAGCCAAGAGCAGGGGACCGGGTATGGCTACACCTTC. Translation: CASSQEQGTGYGYTF.

This clonotype was counted at least ten times. CDR3 sequence (DNA): TGTGCCAGCAGCTTATTACCGGGAACCAATCGGGGCAAAAACATTCAGTACTTC. This encodes CASSLLPGTNRGKNIQYF. This rearrangement joins TRBV7-3 to TRBJ2-4, with a weak D call TRBD2 (5 bases). The germline V and J ends were trimmed by 2 bases and 3 bases, with 20 bases remaining between them. Germline CDR1 SGHTA, CDR2 FQGTGA. The CDR3 totals 18 residues.

The V call is TRBV5-6, the J call TRBJ2-2; D gene uncertain. The CDR3 covers 16 residues. From germline, CDR1 is SGHDT and CDR2 YYEEEE. The V end was cut by 0 bases, the J end by 0 bases, with 9 bases between. The CDR3 bases are TGTGCCAGCAGCTTGGCCAATCACGCGAACACCGGGGAGCTGTTTTTT. Translating gives CASSLANHANTGELFF.

In its sample, this clonotype was seen many times. The chain couples TRBV2 to TRBJ1-2; D is unclear. The germline V gene encodes CDR1 SNHLY and CDR2 FYNNEI. Trimming left V 1 base short and J 5 bases short, with 8 bases between. This CDR3 is built from 13 residues. DNA for the CDR3: TGTGCCAGCAGTGAAGTACAGATTTATGGCTACACCTTC. It is translated as CASSEVQIYGYTF.

V gene TRBV19 combines with J gene TRBJ1-1; 7 positions match TRBD1. Germline CDR1 and CDR2: LNHDA and SQIVND (reference sequence). V was pared by 9 bases and J by 1 base, with 8 bases of the junction left unmatched. This CDR3 is built from 14 residues. The CDR3: CASSIGTANTEAFF. CDR3 in DNA: TGTGCCAGCAGCATCGGGACAGCGAACACTGAAGCTTTCTTT.

This clonotype was counted between two and nine times. CDR3 amino acids: CASSLGLADTDTQYF. In DNA, the CDR3 is TGTGCCAGCAGCTTGGGACTAGCGGACACAGATACGCAGTATTTT. The chain couples TRBV7-3 to TRBJ2-3; 11 bases line up with TRBD2. After removal of 3 bases from V and 2 bases from J, the junction contained 1 base not matched to a gene. Germline loops: CDR1 SGHTA, CDR2 FQGTGA. The CDR3 is made up of 15 amino acids.

A note on this clonotype: Since a much larger clone is just one base distant, this may be a read error. The chain recombines TRBV12-3 or TRBV12-4 with TRBJ2-7; the match to TRBD1 covers 12 bases. This CDR3 is built from 15 residues. CDR3 in DNA: TGTGCCAGCAGTTCGGGGACAGGGGGCGTCTACAAGCAGTACTTC. The encoded protein is CASSSGTGGVYKQYF.

This clonotype appeared many times. This chain joins TRBV20-1 and TRBJ2-2; D gene ambiguous. This CDR3 has 14 amino acids. Trimming pared 5 bases from V and 5 bases from J, leaving 15 bases between. Looked up from germline, CDR1 is DFQATT and CDR2 is SNEGSKA (reference sequence). The CDR3, as DNA: TGCAGTGCTCGAAGACTGGTACCGACCGGGGAGCTGTTTTTT. This encodes CSARRLVPTGELFF.

In this sample, this clonotype turned up a few times. V gene TRBV5-4 combines with J gene TRBJ2-7, with TRBD2 matching over 11 bases. Per germline, CDR1 SGHNT and CDR2 YYREEE (reference sequence). CDR3 length equals 16 residues. V dropped 4 bases and J dropped 7; count of bases not matched to a gene: 13. CDR3 sequence reads: CASSPPTSGSRGEQYF. CDR3 bases: TGTGCCAGCAGCCCACCCACTAGCGGGAGCCGGGGAGAGCAGTACTTC.

For this clonotype: A much larger clone sits a single nucleotide away, making a read error possible. The rearrangement uses TRBV12-5 and TRBJ2-5; TRBD2 is a possible D gene (7 bases). V lost 10 bases and J 4 bases, leaving 19 bases between the germline ends. There are 14 residues in the CDR3. Germline-derived CDR1 and CDR2 are LGHNT and FRNRAP. The DNA of the CDR3 is TGTGCTAACCCCACAAAGGGGGGGGGAGAGACCCAGTACTTC. Protein sequence: CANPTKGGGETQYF.

This clonotype has at least ten counts. The V call is TRBV2, the J call TRBJ2-6; D is uncertain. This CDR3 contains 15 residues. Per the germline V gene, CDR1 is SNHLY and CDR2 is FYNNEI. The V gene lost 3 bases and the J gene lost 1 base, with 7 bases spanning the gap. CDR3 region: CASSESVSGANVLTF. The CDR3 DNA reads TGTGCCAGCAGTGAGTCCGTATCTGGGGCCAACGTCCTGACTTTC.

This clonotype occurred many times. The rearrangement links TRBV5-6 to TRBJ2-7, with D unresolved. This CDR3 has 15 residues. V was pared by 1 base and J by 5 bases, with 16 bases between. Germline values: CDR1 SGHDT, CDR2 YYEEEE. CDR3 bases: TGTGCCAGCAGCTTGATCCGAATATCGACTCACGAGCAGTACTTC. As protein: CASSLIRISTHEQYF.

Details on this clonotype: The junction departs from the called germline gene at one end, perhaps through a read error. This chain connects TRBV7-9 to TRBJ1-1; D call uncertain. The CDR3 runs to 14 residues. Germline-derived CDR1 and CDR2 are SEHNR and FQNEAQ (reference sequence). In nucleotides, the CDR3 is TGTACCAGCAGCTTATATGCAGGAGACACTGAAGCTTCCTTT. Amino acids: CTSSLYAGDTEASF.

In its sample, this clonotype was seen many times. The chain is built from TRBV28 and TRBJ1-1; D ambiguous. CDR1 is MDHEN, CDR2 SYDVKM, per germline. Trimming removed 2 bases from V and 7 bases from J, with 8 bases in between. The CDR3 has 12 amino acids. CDR3 DNA: TGTGCCAGCAGTTTAAATTCAGTTGAAGCTTTCTTT. Translation gives CASSLNSVEAFF.

The rearrangement uses TRBV4-1 and TRBJ1-2; 7 bases align to TRBD1. V lost 4 bases to trimming and J lost 6 bases; unmatched junction nucleotides: 14. The V gene's germline CDR1 is MGHRA and CDR2 YSYEKL. The CDR3 has 16 amino acids. This CDR3 reads CASSPQGRLVHNGYTF. The DNA for the CDR3 is TGCGCCAGCAGCCCACAGGGGAGGTTGGTTCATAATGGCTACACCTTC.

As to this clonotype: The germline gene is not matched at one end of the junction; a read error may be the cause. The CDR3 nucleotides are TGCGCCAGCAGCCAAGATTGGCAGGCCCCAGCCCCCTACGAGCAGTACTTC. Translating it yields CASSQDWQAPAPYEQYF. The chain carries TRBV13 and TRBJ2-7, with D unclear. This CDR3 comprises 17 residues. Germline-derived CDR1 and CDR2 are PRHDT and FYEKMQ (reference sequence).